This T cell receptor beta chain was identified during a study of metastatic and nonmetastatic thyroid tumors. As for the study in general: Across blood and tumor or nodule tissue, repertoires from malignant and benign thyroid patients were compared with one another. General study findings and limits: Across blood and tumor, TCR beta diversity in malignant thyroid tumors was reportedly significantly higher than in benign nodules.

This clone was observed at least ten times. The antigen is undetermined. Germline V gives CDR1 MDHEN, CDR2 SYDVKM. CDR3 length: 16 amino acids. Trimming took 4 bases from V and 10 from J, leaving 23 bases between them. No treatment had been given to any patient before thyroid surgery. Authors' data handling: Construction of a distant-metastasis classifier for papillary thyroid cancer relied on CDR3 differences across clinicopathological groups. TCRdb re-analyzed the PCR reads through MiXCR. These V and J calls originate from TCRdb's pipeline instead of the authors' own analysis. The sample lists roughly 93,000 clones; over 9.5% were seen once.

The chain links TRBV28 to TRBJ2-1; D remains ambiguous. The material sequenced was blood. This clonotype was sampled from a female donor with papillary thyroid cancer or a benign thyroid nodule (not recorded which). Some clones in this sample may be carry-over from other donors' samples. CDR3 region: CASSSPLSSLDREQFF. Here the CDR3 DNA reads TGTGCCAGCAGTTCCCCCCTCTCATCACTGGATAGGGAGCAGTTCTTC. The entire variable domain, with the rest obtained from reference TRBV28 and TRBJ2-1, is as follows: DVKVTQSSRYLVKRTGEKVFLECVQDMDHENMFWYRQDPGLGLRLIYFSYDVKMKEKGDIPEGYSVSREKKERFSLILESASTNQTSMYLCASSSPLSSLDREQFFGPGTRLTVL.